The 10 T cell receptor beta chains in this list originate from one sample, sequenced in a study of blood T cell repertoires in COVID-19. Measured with immunoSEQ multiplex PCR; TCRdb has only the in-frame clones, and not every one. The sample has about 49,000 clones; approximately 70% are singletons. Sequenced: peripheral blood. These receptor sequences come from a woman aged 70 to 79 with acute or convalescent COVID-19.

This clone has ten or more counts. The chain couples TRBV7-8 to TRBJ2-7, with D possibly matching TRBD2 (5 bases). The CDR3 length is 12 residues. The ends were cut back, 2 bases at V and 6 bases at J, with 8 bases in the middle. Germline lookup yields CDR1 SGHVS and CDR2 FQNEAQ. In DNA form, the CDR3 reads TGTGCCAGCAGCTTATGGGCGGGCGAGCAGTACTTC. Translated: CASSLWAGEQYF.

The CDR3 nucleotides are TGTGCCAGCAGCTTTCGGGGGGGACGGAAGCCCCAGCATTTT. The encoded protein is CASSFRGGRKPQHF. The chain carries TRBV5-6 and TRBJ1-5, with D possibly being TRBD1 (5 bases). The CDR3 runs 14 residues. V was clipped by 2 bases and J by 8 bases, with 14 bases between them. CDR1 is SGHDT and CDR2 is YYEEEE in the germline V gene.

This clone was detected only once. The rearrangement joins TRBV4-2 to TRBJ2-7; 10 nucleotides agree with TRBD2. The junction had 13 bases not matched to a gene; V was cut back by 4 bases and J by 1 base. This CDR3 has 18 residues. Germline CDR1 reads LGHNA; CDR2 reads YNFKEQ. CDR3 nucleotide sequence: TGTGCCAGCAGCCTAGCCGGGGTAGCGGGGGGTAAGTCCTACGAGCAGTACTTC. It encodes CASSLAGVAGGKSYEQYF.

The rearrangement uses TRBV6-5 and TRBJ1-1; D perhaps matches TRBD1 (5 bases). Trimming took 6 bases from V and 1 from J, leaving 12 bases between them. Germline assignment: CDR1 MNHEY and CDR2 SVGAGI. The CDR3 totals 14 residues. This chain's CDR3 is CASRNRWKNTEAFF. CDR3 nucleotides: TGTGCCAGCAGAAACAGGTGGAAGAACACTGAAGCTTTCTTT.

With regard to this clone: The junction departs from germline at one end; a sequencing error may be responsible. The chain recombines TRBV5-1 with TRBJ2-3; D is undetermined. This CDR3 is built from 14 residues. Germline assignment: CDR1 SGHRS and CDR2 YFSETQ. In DNA form, the CDR3 reads TGCGCCAGCGGCTTTGCGAGGAACACAGATACGCAGTATTTT. This codes for CASGFARNTDTQYF. The full variable domain, in which reference TRBV5-1 and TRBJ2-3 provide the parts outside the CDR3, is KAGVTQTPRYLIKTRGQQVTLSCSPISGHRSVSWYQQTPGQGLQFLFEYFSETQRNKGNFPGRFSGRQFSNSRSEMNVSTLELGDSALYLCASGFARNTDTQYFGPGTRLTVL.

This clone was counted between two and nine times. CDR3 DNA sequence: TGTGCCAGCAGTTACCTCGGGACTAGCGGAGATACGCAGTATTTT. The encoded protein is CASSYLGTSGDTQYF. This chain links TRBV6-5 with TRBJ2-3; 11 bases line up with TRBD2. This CDR3 is built from 15 residues. CDR1 and CDR2 from the germline V gene are MNHEY and SVGAGI. The V and J ends lost 2 bases and 5 bases, in that order; junction bases with no gene match: 3.

The rearrangement joins TRBV20-1 to TRBJ2-2; TRBD2 aligns across 12 bases. The trim removed 3 bases at V and 0 bases at J, leaving 5 bases unmatched. The germline V gene encodes CDR1 DFQATT and CDR2 SNEGSKA (reference sequence). The CDR3 sequence is 17 residues long. The CDR3 protein is CSASGLAGGANTGELFF. The CDR3 nucleotides read TGCAGTGCTAGTGGGCTAGCGGGAGGGGCGAACACCGGGGAGCTGTTTTTT.

The chain is built from TRBV29-1 and TRBJ2-7; 8 nucleotides align to TRBD2. CDR1 and CDR2 from the germline V gene are SQVTM and ANQGSEA. With 2 bases clipped from V and 4 bases from J, the junction kept 7 bases outside the gene matches. This CDR3 is 14 amino acids long. CDR3 residues: CSVESSGRSYEQYF. DNA of the CDR3: TGCAGCGTTGAATCCAGCGGGAGATCTTACGAGCAGTACTTC.

The CDR3 spells CASSSQETSRNTIYF. CDR3 sequence (DNA): TGTGCCAGCAGCTCCCAAGAGACATCTAGAAACACCATATATTTT. The V and J genes are TRBV7-9 and TRBJ1-3; D remains ambiguous. In germline, CDR1 is SEHNR, CDR2 FQNEAQ (reference sequence). The CDR3 has 15 amino acids. Trimming shortened V by 4 bases and J by 5 bases, and 15 bases separated the two germline ends.

The rearrangement links TRBV7-7 to TRBJ2-5; tentatively, D is TRBD2 (6 bases). Deletions cut 3 bases from V and 4 bases from J, with 12 bases between. CDR1 is SSHAT and CDR2 is FNYEAQ in the germline V gene (reference sequence). This CDR3 spans 14 amino acids. The CDR3 loop is CASSLEGPRETQYF. Written as DNA, the CDR3 is TGTGCCAGCAGCTTGGAGGGCCCGAGAGAGACCCAGTACTTC.